The 14 T cell receptor beta chains below all came from one sample that was sequenced in a study of blood T cell repertoires in COVID-19. The repertoire was sequenced with immunoSEQ multiplex PCR; TCRdb's copy has only in-frame clones and lacks some. The table has over 150,000 clones, around nine tenths seen once. The sequenced sample was peripheral blood. The origin of the receptors is a woman between 70 and 85 years old with COVID-19, enrolled during active disease.

This clone was detected only once. The chain uses TRBV6-5 and TRBJ2-5, with D hard to call. The CDR3 loop spans 14 amino acids. Trimming removed 3 bases at V and 6 bases at J, with 14 bases between. Germline loops: CDR1 MNHEY, CDR2 SVGAGI. This CDR3 is CASSYGATKQTQYF. The CDR3 region has the DNA TGTGCCAGCAGTTATGGAGCCACCAAGCAGACCCAGTACTTC.

The J gene is TRBJ1-3, the V gene TRBV7-6; the match to TRBD1 covers 7 bases. V lost 0 bases to trimming and J lost 4 bases; unmatched junction nucleotides: 3. From germline, CDR1 is SGHVS and CDR2 FNYEAQ. The CDR3 is made up of 15 amino acids. The CDR3 DNA reads TGTGCCAGCAGCTTAGCGGGGACAGACGGAAACACCATATATTTT. It translates to CASSLAGTDGNTIYF.

The chain is built from TRBV5-1 and TRBJ2-2, with TRBD1 matching 9 bases. The germline CDR1 and CDR2 sequences are SGHRS and YFSETQ. This CDR3 contains 17 residues. J lost 2 bases, V lost 0 bases, and 5 bases had no gene match. CDR3 nucleotides: TGCGCCAGCAGCTTGGATGCACAGGGGGCAAACACCGGGGAGCTGTTTTTT. Protein: CASSLDAQGANTGELFF.

This clone came up once. CDR3: CASRVNQRGNEQFF. The DNA for the CDR3 is TGTGCCAGCAGGGTGAACCAGCGAGGAAATGAGCAGTTCTTC. This sequence joins TRBV7-2 and TRBJ2-1; D gene ambiguous. CDR1 is SGHTA, CDR2 FQGNSA, per germline. V lost 6 bases to trimming and J lost 7 bases, with 16 bases between them. This CDR3 is 14 amino acids long.

The CDR3: CAWSGSQGGSDTQYF. CDR3 sequence (DNA): TGTGCCTGGAGTGGGAGCCAAGGAGGCTCAGATACGCAGTATTTT. This chain connects TRBV30 to TRBJ2-3; D perhaps matches TRBD2 (5 bases). The V gene lost 1 base and the J gene lost 4 bases, with 15 bases spanning the gap. The germline CDR1 and CDR2 sequences are GTSNPN and SVGIG (reference sequence). The CDR3 totals 15 residues.

The chain employs TRBV9 and TRBJ2-3; no definite D call. The CDR3 is 18 amino acids. Trimming removed 4 bases at V and 4 bases at J, with 25 bases between. The germline V gene has CDR1 SGDLS and CDR2 YYNGEE. In DNA, the CDR3 is TGTGCCAGCAGCTCCCCCAAGTCTGGCGGTAAGCTGGCAGATACGCAGTATTTT. Translation: CASSSPKSGGKLADTQYF.

The chain carries TRBV4-1 and TRBJ2-7; D possibly corresponds to TRBD1 (6 bases). Germline V gene lookup returns CDR1 MGHRA and CDR2 YSYEKL. This CDR3 comprises 16 residues. Trimming removed 0 bases from V and 3 bases from J, with 15 bases in between. The DNA of the CDR3 is TGCGCCAGCAGCCAAGATAGGACAGTTATCTACTACGAGCAGTACTTC. Translation gives CASSQDRTVIYYEQYF.

This clone was seen only once. The J gene is TRBJ2-5, the V gene TRBV9, with TRBD2 matching over 10 bases. Per the germline V gene, CDR1 is SGDLS and CDR2 is YYNGEE. This CDR3 has 15 residues. V lost 2 bases, J lost 5 bases, and 6 bases stayed unmatched. CDR3 region: CASSVTSGPSETQYF. DNA for the CDR3: TGTGCCAGCAGCGTGACTAGCGGGCCGAGCGAGACCCAGTACTTC.

The gene calls are TRBV27 and TRBJ2-7; 14 bases match TRBD2. Per germline, CDR1 MNHEY and CDR2 SMNVEV (reference sequence). With V trimmed by 7 bases and J by 6 bases, 17 bases remained unmatched. The CDR3 has 18 residues. CDR3 bases: TGTGCCAGCACTGCCCTGCCCGGGACTAGCGGGAGTGCAATCGAGCAGTACTTC. It encodes CASTALPGTSGSAIEQYF.

V is TRBV24-1 and J is TRBJ1-1; tentatively, D is TRBD1 (6 bases). The germline V gene has CDR1 KGHDR and CDR2 SFDVKD. This CDR3 has 12 amino acids. The V gene lost 1 base and the J gene lost 9 bases, with 8 bases spanning the gap. The CDR3 reads CATSDFTGKAFF. Here the CDR3 DNA reads TGTGCCACCAGTGATTTTACAGGGAAAGCTTTCTTT.

The chain has TRBV3-1 (or the pseudogene TRBV3-2) and TRBJ2-7; 9 nucleotides agree with TRBD2. J lost 5 bases, V lost 4 bases, and 6 bases had no gene match. This CDR3 comprises 14 residues. The germline gives CDR1 LGHDT, CDR2 YNNKEL (reference sequence). CDR3 loop: CASSPGLAADEQYF. CDR3 bases: TGTGCCAGCAGCCCGGGACTAGCCGCAGACGAGCAGTACTTC.

Here the CDR3 reads CASSLHHLRGEETQYF. Written as DNA, the CDR3 is TGTGCCAGTAGTCTACATCATTTGCGGGGGGAAGAGACCCAGTACTTC. V gene TRBV19 combines with J gene TRBJ2-5, with 8 bases that match TRBD2. This CDR3 spans 16 amino acids. Trimming cost V 5 bases and J 3 bases; bases outside gene matches: 11. Germline CDR1 and CDR2: LNHDA and SQIVND (reference sequence).

The J gene is TRBJ2-2, the V gene TRBV28; 16 bases fit TRBD2. With 5 bases clipped from V and 8 bases from J, the junction kept 2 bases outside the gene matches. The CDR3 extends over 15 amino acids. Looked up from germline, CDR1 is MDHEN and CDR2 is SYDVKM. CDR3 nucleotide sequence: TGTGCCAGCAGTGGGACTAGCGGGAGGGGTGGGGAGCTGTTTTTT. It codes for CASSGTSGRGGELFF.

The gene calls are TRBV27 and TRBJ1-5; TRBD1 is a possible D gene (6 bases). The CDR3 extends over 14 amino acids. Per germline, CDR1 MNHEY and CDR2 SMNVEV (reference sequence). V dropped 3 bases and J dropped 5 bases, with 11 bases sitting between them. CDR3 nucleotides: TGTGCCAGCAGTTTGAAGACAGGCCATCAGCCCCAGCATTTT. Its protein product is CASSLKTGHQPQHF.